Shown below are 2 T cell receptor beta chains from a single sample sequenced in a study of T cell responses to AZD1222 COVID-19 vaccine. TCRdb keeps only in-frame clones here, not all; method: immunoSEQ multiplex PCR. The sample has tens of thousands of clones; approximately 88% are singletons. Here the sequenced sample was peripheral blood, taken on day 0 of AZD1222 vaccination. These receptor sequences come from an adult in good health.

The J gene is TRBJ2-7, the V gene TRBV7-9, with D possibly matching TRBD1 (8 bases). Trimming took 1 base from V and 1 from J, leaving 17 bases between them. The CDR3 loop spans 17 amino acids. CDR1 SEHNR and CDR2 FQNEAQ come from the germline V gene (reference sequence). As DNA, the CDR3 is TGTGCCAGCAGCTTAGTATCAGCGGGACAGGCGTCCTACGAGCAGTACTTC. Translating gives CASSLVSAGQASYEQYF.

The chain recombines TRBV7-9 with TRBJ1-4; D might be TRBD1 (5 bases). The V gene's germline CDR1 is SEHNR and CDR2 FQNEAQ (reference sequence). The CDR3 extends over 14 amino acids. V lost 4 bases to trimming and J lost 8 bases, with 14 bases between them. Here the CDR3 DNA reads TGTGCCAGCAGCTCGAGGGGCGGTAGGGAAAAACTGTTTTTT. This sequence encodes CASSSRGGREKLFF.